This TCR beta chain was identified during a study of cytomegalovirus exposure and HLA in healthy donors. Study-wide results and caveats: TCR beta V- and J-gene trimming was later associated with a missense DCLRE1C variant. Reportedly, fewer N-insertions than the roughly 600-donor mean appeared in an Asian-associated ancestry cluster in a later analysis.

The V gene end was trimmed by 7 bases and the J gene end by 4 bases; junction bases not matched to a gene: 19. This CDR3 is built from 20 residues. Germline values: CDR1 SGHDN, CDR2 FVKESK. Primers for the PCR totalled 60 Vbeta and 13 Jbeta. The assay was immunoSEQ multiplex PCR, and TCRdb's table has in-frame clones only and misses some. The sample yields 150,000 to 200,000 clones, about 78% seen once. Turning to this clone: Its cognate antigen is unknown.

This rearrangement joins TRBV14 to TRBJ2-1; TRBD2 aligns across 13 bases. The sequenced sample was PBMCs. The TCR comes from a male donor in good health and CMV-seronegative. The CDR3 coding sequence is TGTGCCAGCAACCCGACGGTCAAAGGGACTAGCGGGACTTGGTACAATGAGCAGTTCTTC. This sequence encodes CASNPTVKGTSGTWYNEQFF.